What follows are 16 T cell receptor beta chains derived from one specimen sequenced in a study of T cell clusters in autoimmune cytopenias. Each sample's input was 250 to 300 ng genomic DNA, 38,000 or so genome equivalents. TRB rearrangements were amplified by touch-down multiplex PCR with mixed TRB-A/B primers. Following a re-call of the multiplex PCR reads, TCRdb has one entry per CDR3 protein and lacks DNA. This sample's clone table lists approximately 5,600 distinct CDR3 sequences. The sequenced material came from peripheral blood. The source is a human donor with an autoimmune cytopenia or autoimmune hepatitis (not recorded which).

Considering frequency, this clonotype is medium-sized (0.01 to 0.1%). V and J are TRBV29-1 and TRBJ1-1; TCRdb designates TRBD1, a call that cannot be tested without DNA. The CDR3 contains 16 residues. Germline V lookup: CDR1 SQVTM, CDR2 ANQGSEA. The CDR3 is CSVVGALTGENTEAFF.

V and J are TRBV20-1 and TRBJ2-2; absent DNA, TCRdb's TRBD2 call cannot be checked. Per the germline V gene, CDR1 is DFQATT and CDR2 is SNEGSKA (reference sequence). The CDR3 covers 15 residues. The CDR3 protein is CSARDGSSDTGELFF.

The chain joins TRBV12-3 or TRBV12-4 to TRBJ2-3; checking the TCRdb D call of TRBD2 is not possible without DNA. The CDR3 length is 15 residues. CDR3 region: CASSEGRESTDTQYF.

Considering frequency, this clonotype is medium-sized. The genes are TRBV10-3 and TRBJ1-1; TCRdb picks TRBD1, but there is no DNA to check that call. This CDR3 region has 14 residues. The V gene's germline CDR1 is ENHRY and CDR2 SYGVKD. This chain's CDR3 is CAISEPGGRAEAFF.

Considering frequency, this clonotype is medium-sized. The V call is TRBV6-5, the J call TRBJ2-6; TCRdb calls TRBD1, which cannot be checked without DNA. The germline gives CDR1 MNHEY, CDR2 SVGAGI. CDR3 size: 15 residues. The CDR3 reads CASSLGGTGANVLTF.

This clonotype is medium-sized by frequency. The genes are TRBV6-2 or TRBV6-3 and TRBJ2-1; the TCRdb D gene call, TRBD1, has no DNA to confirm it. Per germline, CDR1 MNHEY and CDR2 SVGEGT. The CDR3 length is 13 residues. The chain's CDR3 is CASALDQGNEQFF.

This CDR3 reads CATSRGDSFIAKNIQYF. The chain couples TRBV15 to TRBJ2-4. This CDR3 has 17 residues. Germline CDR1 LNHNV, CDR2 YYDKDF (reference sequence).

Its frequency marks this clonotype as medium-sized. The chain has TRBV6-4 and TRBJ2-3; TCRdb designates TRBD1, a call that cannot be tested without DNA. This CDR3 contains 18 residues. CDR1 is MRHNA and CDR2 is SNTAGT in the germline V gene. The CDR3 loop reads CASSDSSPGSTSTDTQYF.

The chain is built from TRBV20-1 and TRBJ1-2; the D call of TRBD1 rests on TCRdb alone, since no DNA is present to check it. CDR3 length: 16 residues. The germline V gene has CDR1 DFQATT and CDR2 SNEGSKA (reference sequence). CDR3 protein: CSAQIAESGLTYGYTF.

The J gene is TRBJ2-2, the V gene TRBV7-9; checking the TCRdb D call of TRBD2 is not possible without DNA. The germline CDR1 and CDR2 sequences are SEHNR and FQNEAQ (reference sequence). The CDR3 spans 13 residues. CDR3 sequence reads: CASSRTSTGELFF.

The V and J genes are TRBV6-5 and TRBJ1-5; TCRdb names TRBD1, which stays unverified in the absence of DNA. The CDR3 consists of 12 residues. In germline, CDR1 is MNHEY, CDR2 SVGAGI. The CDR3 here is CASRQGDQPQHF.

This clonotype is identified as medium-sized from frequency. V usage is TRBV6-4 and J usage is TRBJ2-2; TCRdb returns TRBD1, unconfirmable since there is no DNA. Germline V lookup: CDR1 MRHNA, CDR2 SNTAGT. This CDR3 is built from 14 residues. CDR3 protein: CASSSQGDTGELFF.

This clonotype registers medium-sized (0.01 to 0.1%) by frequency. The chain is built from TRBV29-1 and TRBJ2-3; checking the TCRdb D call of TRBD2 is not possible without DNA. The CDR3 spans 13 residues. CDR1 SQVTM and CDR2 ANQGSEA come from the germline V gene. This CDR3 is CSAGTSGADTQYF.

The chain combines TRBV6-1 with TRBJ2-2; the TCRdb call, TRBD2, lacks DNA for checking. The CDR3 is made up of 19 amino acids. Germline V lookup: CDR1 MNHNS, CDR2 SASEGT. CDR3 region: CASSETGLAGASNTGELFF.

This chain links TRBV6-5 with TRBJ2-7; no DNA is available, so the TRBD1 call from TCRdb remains unchecked. This CDR3 contains 15 residues. In germline, CDR1 is MNHEY, CDR2 SVGAGI. This CDR3 reads CASSSHRGATYEQYF.

This clonotype is deemed medium-sized by its frequency. The V call is TRBV27, the J call TRBJ2-3; TCRdb gives TRBD2 as the D gene, but with no DNA this cannot be confirmed. The CDR3 consists of 15 residues. Per germline, CDR1 MNHEY and CDR2 SMNVEV (reference sequence). The CDR3 region is CASSRLAGATDTQYF.